This record looks at one T cell receptor beta chain sequence and its context. The sample originates from a study of OX40 agonist ivuxolimab in advanced cancers. V was pared by 1 base and J by 6 bases, with 14 bases between. Germline CDR1 and CDR2: LGHNA and YSLEER. CDR3 length equals 15 residues. The assay was immunoSEQ multiplex PCR, and TCRdb's table has in-frame clones only and misses some. The sample has 26,000 or so clones; around 90% are singletons. The receptor comes from an adult with an advanced solid tumor such as melanoma, head and neck, liver or kidney cancer. The input for sequencing was CD4+ or CD8+ T cells sorted from blood, taken in a trial of the OX40 agonist ivuxolimab. The chain uses TRBV4-3 and TRBJ2-3; possibly TRBD2 for D (6 bases). CDR3 DNA sequence: TGCGCCAGCAGCCAAGTAGTCGGGGGATGGGATACGCAGTATTTT. Translation gives CASSQVVGGWDTQYF.